Reported below is one T cell receptor beta chain. Study processing details: Cell counts per sample came from amplifying reference gene primers. Assay used: immunoSEQ multiplex PCR; TCRdb lists only in-frame clones, some missing. V and J calls and clone size are those listed in that table; D and trimming were worked out from the DNA. The sample shows 250,000 to 400,000 clones, about 91% of them seen only once. This sample was taken from a study of blood T cell repertoires in COVID-19. A Seattle source enrolled patients during active infection and followed them longitudinally. J gave up 7 bases and V 6 bases, and 2 bases lay outside the gene matches. This CDR3 is built from 13 residues. Germline-derived CDR1 and CDR2 are SNHLY and FYNNEI.

This sequence joins TRBV2 and TRBJ1-6, with TRBD1 matching 8 bases. Sequenced sample: peripheral blood. This clonotype originated in a woman aged 25-40 years with COVID-19, enrolled during active disease. CDR3 amino acids: CASRDRENSPLHF. The CDR3 DNA is TGTGCCAGCAGGGACAGGGAAAATTCACCCCTCCACTTT.